The 25 T cell receptor beta chains below were found in one sample sequenced in a study of blood T cell repertoires in COVID-19 (dated by TCRdb to 2020 to 2022). Libraries were built with the immunoSEQ multiplex PCR assay. Not all clones reach the TCRdb copy of this immuneACCESS table, which keeps in-frame sequences only. Checked studies attribute under half of the gap to unresolved V genes and leave the rest unexplained. In all, the sample holds roughly 700,000 clones, and 85% to 90% of those were seen once. The leading ten clones occupy 0.2% to 0.3% of the sample. The specimen sequenced was peripheral blood. These receptors originate from a woman younger than 35 with acute or convalescent COVID-19.

J is TRBJ1-2 and V is TRBV6-5, with TRBD1 identical over 8 bases. V trimming: 2 bases; J trimming: 8 bases; junction bases outside the gene matches: 4. Germline values: CDR1 MNHEY, CDR2 SVGAGI. CDR3 size: 13 residues. The CDR3, as DNA: TGTGCCAGCAGTTACCCGACAGGGGTAGGCTACACCTTC. Translating gives CASSYPTGVGYTF.

The chain links TRBV28 to TRBJ2-1; TRBD2 matches 10 bases. The J segment lost 11 bases and the V segment lost 6 bases, leaving 4 bases of the junction unmatched. CDR3 length equals 12 residues. From germline, CDR1 is MDHEN and CDR2 SYDVKM. DNA for the CDR3: TGTGCCAGCAGCCAACTAGCGGGGAAGCAGTTCTTC. It specifies CASSQLAGKQFF.

The chain combines TRBV3-1 (or the pseudogene TRBV3-2) with TRBJ2-7; 8 nucleotides match TRBD1. The germline V gene encodes CDR1 LGHDT and CDR2 YNNKEL (reference sequence). V gave up 3 bases and J gave up 2 bases; unmatched junction bases: 3. The CDR3 totals 14 residues. The CDR3 bases are TGTGCCAGCAGCCACGAGGACAGGGCCTACGAGCAGTACTTC. This codes for CASSHEDRAYEQYF.

The chain has TRBV7-2 and TRBJ1-2, with a tentative D call TRBD1 (6 bases). The germline gives CDR1 SGHTA, CDR2 FQGNSA. V was pared by 0 bases and J by 2 bases, with 13 bases between. This CDR3 region has 16 residues. DNA of the CDR3: TGTGCCAGCAGCTTAGCACACGGACAGCCAAACTATGGCTACACCTTC. Protein product: CASSLAHGQPNYGYTF.

There are a few counts of this clone. This chain connects TRBV7-9 to TRBJ2-1; D call uncertain. CDR1 SEHNR and CDR2 FQNEAQ come from the germline V gene (reference sequence). CDR3 size: 15 residues. V was pared by 5 bases and J by 0 bases, with 11 bases between. The CDR3 DNA is TGTGCCAGCAGCGCCGACTCTAGCTCCTACAATGAGCAGTTCTTC. It specifies CASSADSSSYNEQFF.

The V gene is TRBV14, the J gene TRBJ1-2, with a weak D call TRBD1 (6 bases). V gave up 6 bases and J gave up 3 bases, with 20 bases separating them. Germline values: CDR1 SGHDN, CDR2 FVKESK. This CDR3 has 16 amino acids. In DNA, the CDR3 is TGTGCCAGCAGTCCGTTCGAAGAACAGGGCTACTATGGCTACACCTTC. Protein: CASSPFEEQGYYGYTF.

The chain uses TRBV6-4 and TRBJ2-1, with 11 bases matching TRBD2. Germline CDR1 reads MRHNA; CDR2 reads SNTAGT. CDR3 length: 14 amino acids. With 2 bases clipped from V and 7 bases from J, the junction kept 1 base outside the gene matches. CDR3 sequence (DNA): TGTGCCAGCAGTGACGGGACTAGCGGTAATGAGCAGTTCTTC. This translates into CASSDGTSGNEQFF.

J is TRBJ1-4 and V is TRBV18, with 7 bases lining up with TRBD1. J gave up 3 bases and V 3 bases, and 4 bases lay outside the gene matches. The CDR3 loop spans 15 amino acids. Per germline, CDR1 KGHSH and CDR2 LQKENI. The DNA for the CDR3 is TGTGCCAGCTCACCCTTGGGACAGTCTAATGAAAAACTGTTTTTT. Its protein is CASSPLGQSNEKLFF.

The chain links TRBV19 to TRBJ2-3; 10 bases fit TRBD2. Germline V gives CDR1 LNHDA, CDR2 SQIVND (reference sequence). The CDR3 sequence is 15 residues long. V lost 5 bases, J lost 1 base, and 3 bases stayed unmatched. The DNA of the CDR3 is TGTGCCAGTAGTTTAGCGGGGGGACGCACAGATACGCAGTATTTT. Its translation: CASSLAGGRTDTQYF.

The CDR3 nucleotides read TGTGCCAGTAGTATCAAGAACTACTACGAGCAGTACTTC. Translation: CASSIKNYYEQYF. The rearrangement uses TRBV19 and TRBJ2-7; D is uncertain. Trimming took off 3 bases at V and 3 bases at J, with 9 bases between the two ends. Germline V CDR1 and CDR2: LNHDA, SQIVND (reference sequence). The CDR3 has 13 amino acids.

This chain joins TRBV7-2 and TRBJ1-4; perhaps TRBD1 as D (5 bases). Trimming cost V 8 bases and J 5 bases, with 18 bases left between them. This CDR3 has 15 residues. The V gene's germline CDR1 is SGHTA and CDR2 FQGNSA. The DNA of the CDR3 is TGTGCCAGCGCCCTAAGGCAGGCAGGGAATGAAAAACTGTTTTTT. This gives the protein CASALRQAGNEKLFF.

The chain uses TRBV29-1 and TRBJ1-2; 9 positions match TRBD1. Looked up from germline, CDR1 is SQVTM and CDR2 is ANQGSEA. The CDR3 totals 13 residues. V shed 8 bases, J shed 7 bases, and the junction held 11 bases outside the gene matches. CDR3: CSTTRGTGSGYTF. The CDR3 coding sequence is TGCAGCACGACACGGGGGACAGGGTCTGGCTACACCTTC. The full variable domain, rest sourced from reference TRBV29-1 and TRBJ1-2, is SAVISQKPSRDICQRGTSLTIQCQVDSQVTMMFWYRQQPGQSLTLIATANQGSEATYESGFVIDKFPISRPNLTFSTLTVSNMSPEDSSIYLCSTTRGTGSGYTFGSGTRLTVV.

The chain recombines TRBV18 with TRBJ1-4; TRBD1 agrees at 9 bases. From germline, CDR1 is KGHSH and CDR2 LQKENI. CDR3 size: 16 residues. J lost 4 bases, V lost 4 bases, and 7 bases had no gene match. The DNA of the CDR3 is TGTGCCAGCTCACGAACTACAGGGGGCCATAATGAAAAACTGTTTTTT. Residues: CASSRTTGGHNEKLFF.

Comments on this clone: In the same sample, other DNA sequences code for this CDR3. The V call is TRBV6-4, the J call TRBJ2-3, with 8 positions matching TRBD2. J lost 3 bases, V lost 3 bases, and 5 bases had no gene match. The germline gives CDR1 MRHNA, CDR2 SNTAGT. This CDR3 has 15 amino acids. The CDR3 coding sequence is TGTGCCAGCAGTGAAGGATCGGGGGGGACAGATACGCAGTATTTT. Translating it yields CASSEGSGGTDTQYF.

The chain links TRBV7-9 to TRBJ1-3; 7 bases map to TRBD1. The CDR3 loop spans 16 amino acids. J gave up 7 bases and V 5 bases, and 14 bases lay outside the gene matches. In germline, CDR1 is SEHNR, CDR2 FQNEAQ (reference sequence). The CDR3 protein is CASSPRSTGNSNTIYF. For the CDR3, the DNA is TGTGCCAGCAGCCCCCGCTCGACAGGGAATAGTAACACCATATATTTT.

This chain connects TRBV2 to TRBJ1-1; tentative D call: TRBD1 (6 bases). This CDR3 region has 16 residues. Trimming removed 1 base from V and 7 bases from J, with 19 bases in between. Germline CDR1 and CDR2: SNHLY and FYNNEI. The CDR3 protein is CASSEGLGAGALEAFF. CDR3 DNA: TGTGCCAGCAGTGAAGGCTTGGGGGCCGGTGCCCTTGAAGCTTTCTTT.

A word on this clone: The same CDR3 is also encoded by other DNA sequences in this sample. V usage is TRBV5-6 and J usage is TRBJ1-3; 7 nucleotides agree with TRBD1. This CDR3 has 15 residues. The J segment lost 0 bases and the V segment lost 2 bases, leaving 2 bases of the junction unmatched. CDR1 and CDR2 (germline): SGHDT, YYEEEE. The chain's CDR3 is CASSLQGFSGNTIYF. The DNA for the CDR3 is TGTGCCAGCAGCTTACAGGGGTTCTCTGGAAACACCATATATTTT.

DNA of the CDR3: TGTGCCAGCAGCCCACCGGGACAGGGCAAACTGTTTTTT. Its translation: CASSPPGQGKLFF. The V and J genes are TRBV3-1 (or the pseudogene TRBV3-2) and TRBJ1-4; 9 positions agree with TRBD1. The CDR3 sequence is 13 residues long. V dropped 4 bases and J dropped 11; count of bases not matched to a gene: 5. The germline V gene encodes CDR1 LGHDT and CDR2 YNNKEL (reference sequence).

The V and J genes are TRBV28 and TRBJ1-2; 11 bases fit TRBD1. Looked up from germline, CDR1 is MDHEN and CDR2 is SYDVKM. This CDR3 has 14 amino acids. With V trimmed by 7 bases and J by 4 bases, 5 bases remained unmatched. Here the CDR3 reads CASTRGQGGYGYTF. The CDR3 DNA is TGTGCCAGCACCCGGGGACAGGGGGGCTATGGCTACACCTTC.

This sequence joins TRBV5-6 and TRBJ2-3, with D possibly being TRBD2 (5 bases). CDR1 is SGHDT, CDR2 YYEEEE, per germline. V lost 4 bases and J 8 bases, leaving 14 bases between the germline ends. CDR3 length: 13 residues. As DNA, the CDR3 is TGTGCCAGCAGCCGCGGAGGACGGGCTACGCAGTATTTT. Protein: CASSRGGRATQYF.

CDR3 nucleotide sequence: TGTGCCAGCTCAGTACAAACAGGGAACACTGAAGCTTTCTTT. Amino acid sequence: CASSVQTGNTEAFF. J is TRBJ1-1 and V is TRBV18; maybe TRBD1 (5 bases). The CDR3 runs 14 residues. Germline V gene lookup returns CDR1 KGHSH and CDR2 LQKENI. V lost 5 bases and J lost 1, with 11 bases in between.

The chain carries TRBV12-5 and TRBJ1-1, with D possibly matching TRBD1 (5 bases). Trimming pared 1 base from V and 6 bases from J, leaving 9 bases between. CDR3 length: 13 residues. Per germline, CDR1 LGHNT and CDR2 FRNRAP. Written as DNA, the CDR3 is TGTGCTAGTGGTTTGGACTGGGGGGCTGAAGCTTTCTTT. Protein product: CASGLDWGAEAFF.

The chain couples TRBV6-2 or TRBV6-3 to TRBJ1-6; the D is unclear. Germline loops: CDR1 MNHEY, CDR2 SVGEGT. V dropped 0 bases and J dropped 10 bases, with 7 bases sitting between them. The CDR3 length is 13 residues. The CDR3 is CASSYSSQSPLHF. The CDR3 coding sequence is TGTGCCAGCAGTTACTCGAGTCAATCACCCCTCCACTTT.

The chain links TRBV20-1 to TRBJ1-2; tentative D call: TRBD1 (5 bases). The germline gives CDR1 DFQATT, CDR2 SNEGSKA (reference sequence). The CDR3 totals 10 residues. The ends were cut back, 6 bases at V and 7 bases at J, with 9 bases in the middle. The CDR3 region is CSALGRGYTF. CDR3 nucleotide sequence: TGCAGTGCCTTGGGGCGTGGCTACACCTTC.

This chain uses TRBV2 with TRBJ1-1, with D unresolved. CDR1 and CDR2 (germline): SNHLY, FYNNEI. V shed 2 bases and J shed 0 bases, with 7 bases lying between them. The CDR3 loop spans 14 amino acids. Here the CDR3 reads CASSEKPLNTEAFF. The CDR3 DNA is TGTGCCAGCAGTGAAAAGCCTTTGAACACTGAAGCTTTCTTT.